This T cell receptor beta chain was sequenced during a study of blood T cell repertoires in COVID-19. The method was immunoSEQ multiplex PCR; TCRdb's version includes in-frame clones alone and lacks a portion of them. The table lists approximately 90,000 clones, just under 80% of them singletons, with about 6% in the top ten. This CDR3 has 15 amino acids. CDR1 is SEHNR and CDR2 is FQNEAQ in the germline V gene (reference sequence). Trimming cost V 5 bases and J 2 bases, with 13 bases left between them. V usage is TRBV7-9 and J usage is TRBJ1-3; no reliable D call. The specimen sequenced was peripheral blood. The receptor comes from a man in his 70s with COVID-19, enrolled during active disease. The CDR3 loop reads CASSQPLGAGNTIYF. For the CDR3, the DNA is TGTGCCAGCAGCCAACCCCTGGGAGCTGGAAACACCATATATTTT.